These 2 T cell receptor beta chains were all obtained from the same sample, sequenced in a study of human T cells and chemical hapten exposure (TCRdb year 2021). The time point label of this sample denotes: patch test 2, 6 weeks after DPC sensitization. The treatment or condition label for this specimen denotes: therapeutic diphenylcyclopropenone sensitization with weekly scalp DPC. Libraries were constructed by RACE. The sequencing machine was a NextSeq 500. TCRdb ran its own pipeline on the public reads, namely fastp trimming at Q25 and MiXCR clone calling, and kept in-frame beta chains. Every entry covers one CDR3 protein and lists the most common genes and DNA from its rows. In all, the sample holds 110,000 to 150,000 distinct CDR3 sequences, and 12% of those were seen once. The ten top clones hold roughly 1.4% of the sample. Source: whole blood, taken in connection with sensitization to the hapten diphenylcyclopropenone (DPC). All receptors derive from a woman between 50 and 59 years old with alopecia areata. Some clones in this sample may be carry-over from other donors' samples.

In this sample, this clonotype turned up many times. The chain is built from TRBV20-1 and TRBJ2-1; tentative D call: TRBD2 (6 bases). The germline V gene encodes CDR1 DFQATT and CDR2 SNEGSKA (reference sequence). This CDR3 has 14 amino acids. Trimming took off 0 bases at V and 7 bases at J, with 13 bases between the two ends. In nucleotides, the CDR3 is TGCAGTGCTAGAGATCGGGAGCGGTGGAATGAGCAGTTCTTC. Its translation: CSARDRERWNEQFF.

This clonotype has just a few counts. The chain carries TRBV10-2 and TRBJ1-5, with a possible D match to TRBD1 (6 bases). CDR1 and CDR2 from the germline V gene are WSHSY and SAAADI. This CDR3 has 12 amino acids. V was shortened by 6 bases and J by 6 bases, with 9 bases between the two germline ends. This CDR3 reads CASRTGSQPQHF. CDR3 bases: TGCGCCAGCAGAACAGGGAGTCAGCCCCAGCATTTT.